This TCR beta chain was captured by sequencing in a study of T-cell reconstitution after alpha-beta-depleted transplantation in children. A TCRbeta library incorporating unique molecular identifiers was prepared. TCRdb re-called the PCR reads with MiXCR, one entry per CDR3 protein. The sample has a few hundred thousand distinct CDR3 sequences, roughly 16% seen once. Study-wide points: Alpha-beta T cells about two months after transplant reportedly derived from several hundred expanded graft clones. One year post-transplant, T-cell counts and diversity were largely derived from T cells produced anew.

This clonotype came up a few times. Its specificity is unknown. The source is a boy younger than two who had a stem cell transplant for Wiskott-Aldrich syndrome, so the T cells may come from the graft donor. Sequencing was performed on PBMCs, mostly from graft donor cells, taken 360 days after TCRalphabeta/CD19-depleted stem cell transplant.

The DNA for the CDR3 is TGTGCCAGCAGCGTAGATGCAGGGGGCGGGACCACAACTAATGAAAAACTGTTTTTT. Translating gives CASSVDAGGGTTTNEKLFF. The chain carries TRBV9 and TRBJ1-4; 8 bases map to TRBD1. With V trimmed by 0 bases and J by 0 bases, 10 bases remained unmatched. CDR3 length: 19 amino acids. Germline V gene lookup returns CDR1 SGDLS and CDR2 YYNGEE.